This T cell receptor (beta chain) was retrieved from a study of cytomegalovirus exposure and HLA in healthy donors (dated by TCRdb to 2017 to 2019). In terms of the full investigation: In an earlier analysis of around 540 of the donors, around 300 Gb of sequence data and 95 million to 130 million unique TCR beta sequences from about 190 million T cells were reported. Donor age, sex, ethnicity and CMV serostatus were compiled together with the repertoire data. Approximately 300 gigabases of sequencing data and around 80 million unique TCR sequences made up an early release that covered over 550 HLA-typed donors. A later genetic analysis used genome-wide SNP genotypes for about three fifths of the roughly 700 donors, treating that subset as a discovery cohort. In a later analysis, previously published TCR beta repertoires from several hundred donors were re-analyzed and high-resolution HLA genotyping was added so that TCR occurrence patterns could be studied. HLA typing covered class I and class II loci at four-digit resolution. Roughly 5 DR-DQ haplotypes were treated as single units for association and clustering because of strong linkage in the cohort. Among some 400 genotyped donors of the cohort, an average of approximately 220,000 unique TCR beta nucleotide sequences was sequenced per donor, of which 15% to 20% were non-productive. All discovery cohort repertoires had been generated on a single sequencing platform. The study used immunosequencing to profile the T cell repertoires of several hundred subjects and linked those repertoires to cytomegalovirus serostatus. In an earlier analysis of a few hundred of the donors, high-throughput TCR beta sequencing was used to judge whether each TCR beta V gene segment behaved as functional or pseudogenic. The number of typed donors differed by locus: about 620-640 for A, B, C, DRB1 and DQB1; about 520 for DQA1; 606 for DPA1; and 450 to 480 for DPB1. Of the roughly 390 genotyped donors, 65% to 90% were placed in the genetic ancestry cluster associated with self-reported Caucasian donors. The study aimed to test whether cataloging public T cell receptors could reveal signatures of past pathogen exposure. To predict cytomegalovirus infection status, the study brought together high-throughput TCR immunosequencing, statistical association of individual TCRs with disease status, and machine learning. The later analysis used no new phenotypic data to find candidate immune exposures, relying instead on TCR beta sequences and their occurrence across donors. Along with the roughly 670-subject first cohort, a separate validation cohort of about 110 different subjects was used. Beyond this particular receptor, the publication reports: This cohort had only TCR beta chains sequenced, and the lack of alpha or paired-chain data limited which features could be detected. A later analysis found that HLA-associated TCR beta chains were more clonally expanded and had lower generation probabilities than equally common non-associated chains. According to a later analysis, parvovirus B19, influenza, CMV and Epstein-Barr virus appeared linked to several top co-occurrence clusters. An earlier analysis of approximately 500 of the donors showed that most TCR beta V segments appeared in productive rearrangements either about 87% or about 30% of the time, which broadly matched IMGT annotations. An association between a missense DCLRE1C variant and V-gene and J-gene trimming of TCR beta chains was found in a later genetic analysis and replicated in an independent cohort. The earlier analysis of around 600 of the donors excluded over 15 rarely observed V segments, including chromosome 9 orphons, because counts were too low. A cluster of highly shared sequence variants was judged likely to represent a technical artifact of the sequencing pipeline. In a later genetic analysis, fewer N-insertions in productive TCRs were reported among donors in an Asian-associated ancestry cluster than the roughly 700-donor mean. According to the authors, the approach could potentially be generalized to other disease states and immunological phenotypes. Three of the identified cytomegalovirus-associated TCR beta chains were confirmed in vitro to be specific for cytomegalovirus antigens. Correlated functional status among segregating V segments might be attributable to linkage disequilibrium, but an unknown experimental factor could not be ruled out. A later analysis associated about 17,000 TCR beta sequences with specific HLA alleles at a false discovery rate of 0.05. A total of 150 or so TCR beta chains were listed by the study as associated with cytomegalovirus. A later analysis found that most CMV-associated TCR beta chains appeared HLA-restricted, with HLA associations seemingly driven largely by CMV exposure. HLA typing was unavailable for some donors at each locus, so association tests used only the typed subset. Presence/absence analyses assumed roughly uniform sequencing depth across donors, an assumption that may not hold. In a later analysis, TCR association rates were found to vary across HLA loci, with the most associated TCRs seen for DRB1 alleles and the fewest for HLA-C alleles. For the cohort, immune exposure information was limited to CMV serostatus. The classifier was reported to diagnose cytomegalovirus status with high specificity and sensitivity in both the original and validation cohorts. When HLA alleles, especially DR and DQ, strongly co-occurred, TCR associations were difficult to assign to individual alleles. Most TCR sequences were observed very rarely across donors, whereas some public TCRs were present in many individuals. A further reported finding was that TCR beta sequences accurately predicted the HLA-A and HLA-B alleles for most subjects in the first cohort.

This clone was seen at least ten times. Its antigen is not yet known. Qualities for individual bases were not recorded, and no much larger clone is one base off. The library was produced with the immunoSEQ multiplex PCR assay. A mixture of 60 forward primers for TCR Vbeta segments and 13 reverse primers for TCR Jbeta segments was used in the multiplex PCR. The CDR3 region of rearranged TCR beta genes was amplified from genomic DNA by a multiplex PCR assay. Amplified TCR beta libraries were sequenced as 87-base-pair reads on the Illumina HiSeq System. The original methods were these. A later analysis tallied 75 million to 95 million unique TCR beta chains across the 610 or so repertoires, and approximately 12 million of those chains were shared by two or more donors. Raw reads were error-corrected and collapsed into unique sequences with a nearest-neighbor algorithm that merged closely related sequences to remove PCR and sequencing errors. V, D and J gene segments were assigned by aligning CDR3 sequences to IMGT reference sequences. For a sequence to be retained, at least a six-nucleotide match to both a V gene segment and a J gene segment was required. A rearrangement was called productive if the CDR3 had no stop codons and remained in frame with V and J, and every other rearrangement was called non-productive. Following IMGT convention, CDR3 was defined as the stretch from the second conserved V-encoded cysteine to the conserved J-encoded phenylalanine. In an earlier analysis of 587 of the donors, sequences lacking an unambiguous match to a single V gene segment were excluded. In an earlier analysis of 587 of the donors, a V segment was called functional when productive rearrangements were above 56.7%, and segregating when the standard deviation between donors exceeded 5%. A statistical classification framework was built to diagnose cytomegalovirus status from the catalog of TCR beta chain sequences. In a later analysis, V and J genes were assigned by comparing TCR nucleotide sequences against IMGT/GENE-DB human TR gene sequences. The TCRdist pipeline was used in a later analysis to assign CDR3 sequences and most-parsimonious VDJ recombination scenarios. A later analysis defined each TCR beta chain by its CDR3 amino acid sequence plus V-gene family, and excluded reads lacking a unique V-gene family. A later analysis removed several hundred highly shared, low-generation-probability nucleotide sequences to deal with suspected cross-contamination and a sequencing artifact. In a later analysis, a clonal expansion index for each public chain was calculated from normalized within-repertoire ranks of inferred template counts. In a later analysis, generation probabilities were computed using a VDJ recombination model fitted to out-of-frame rearrangements, and the results were checked against IGoR. In a later analysis, TCR-TCR, TCR-HLA and TCR-CMV co-occurrence was scored with hypergeometric tests, and a repertoire-size bias correction was applied to TCR pairs. In a later analysis, false discovery rates were estimated by permuting HLA or CMV assignments 20 times. In a later analysis, co-occurring TCRs were grouped with DBSCAN, and TCRdist sequence similarity was added when clustering was performed within HLA-allele-positive subsets. For co-occurrence clustering, repertoires with fewer than 30,000 or more than 120,000 public chains were excluded, along with four to six repertoires with anomalous nucleotide sharing. The table comes from immuneACCESS by way of TCRdb, which keeps in-frame sequences with V and J called. Part of the clones is missing from these tables; in studies checked, under half for an unresolved V gene and the rest for unknown reasons. V and J calls and clone size come straight from that table; D and trimming were deduced from the DNA. Within this sample are 55,000 to 80,000 clones, with 65% to 85% of them counted one time only. In total, the top ten clones hold around 11% of the sample.

The cohort consisted of 670 or so healthy bone marrow donors. Cohort members were all nominally healthy when sampled, although unrecorded immune exposures were likely present. The donor tested CMV seronegative and was one of the 352 seronegative cohort members. A peripheral blood sample was provided by each donor, and peripheral blood mononuclear cells were used for TCR beta sequencing. The Qiagen DNeasy Blood Extraction Kit was used to extract genomic DNA from the blood cell samples. The sample consisted of PBMCs. The TCR originated in a man aged 70-80 years in good health and CMV-seronegative.

The CDR3 in this case is CASRSPFTSRQGKRWTDTQYF. The nucleotides read TGCGCCAGCAGATCTCCTTTTACCTCACGACAGGGGAAGCGGTGGACAGATACGCAGTATTTT. Recombination linked TRBV5-1 to TRBJ2-3; 8 junctional bases match TRBD1. V lost 5 bases and J lost 3 bases, and the count of bases not matched to a germline gene is 26. The germline V gene gives CDR1 as SGHRS and CDR2 as YFSETQ. From the cysteine up to the phenylalanine, the CDR3 has a length of 21 residues. Only the CDR3 DNA is retained, 63 bases long and in frame from the first base.